This TCR beta chain was obtained from a study of cytomegalovirus exposure and HLA in healthy donors. Study-level results: According to reports, the classifier identified cytomegalovirus status with high specificity and sensitivity.

It was with 60 Vbeta and 13 Jbeta primers that the PCR ran. Clones were read by immunoSEQ multiplex PCR, and TCRdb kept only the in-frame ones, dropping some. The sample lists a few hundred thousand clones, more than 60% seen once, with 15% to 18% in the top ten. A single count supports this clone. The antigen is not known. This sample includes further DNA sequences coding for the same CDR3. This CDR3 is built from 13 residues. Germline V gene sequence: CDR1 SGHVS, CDR2 FQNEAQ. Trimming took off 5 bases at V and 4 bases at J, with 9 bases between the two ends. The material sequenced was PBMCs. The sequence derives from a middle-aged man in good health and CMV-seronegative. The chain couples TRBV7-8 to TRBJ1-5; maybe TRBD1 (6 bases). CDR3 nucleotides: TGTGCCAGCAGCCTCGACAGGAATCAGCCCCAGCATTTT. It codes for CASSLDRNQPQHF.